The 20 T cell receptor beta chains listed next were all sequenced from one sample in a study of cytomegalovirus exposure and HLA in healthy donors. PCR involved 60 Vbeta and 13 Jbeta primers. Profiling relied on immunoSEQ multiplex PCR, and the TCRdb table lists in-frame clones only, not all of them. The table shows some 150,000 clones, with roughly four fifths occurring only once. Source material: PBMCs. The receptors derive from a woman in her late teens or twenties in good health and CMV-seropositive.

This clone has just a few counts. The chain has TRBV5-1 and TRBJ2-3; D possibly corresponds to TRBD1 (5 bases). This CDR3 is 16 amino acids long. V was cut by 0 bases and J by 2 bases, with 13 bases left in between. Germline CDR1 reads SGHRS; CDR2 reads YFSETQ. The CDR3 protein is CASSLGGWLSTDTQYF. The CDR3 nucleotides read TGCGCCAGCAGCTTGGGGGGCTGGCTTTCCACAGATACGCAGTATTTT.

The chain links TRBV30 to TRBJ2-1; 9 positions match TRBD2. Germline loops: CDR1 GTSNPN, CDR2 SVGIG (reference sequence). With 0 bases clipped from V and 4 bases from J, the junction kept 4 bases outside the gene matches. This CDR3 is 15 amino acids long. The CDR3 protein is CAWSVRSGGYNEQFF. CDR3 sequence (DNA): TGTGCCTGGAGTGTTCGCAGCGGGGGGTACAATGAGCAGTTCTTC.

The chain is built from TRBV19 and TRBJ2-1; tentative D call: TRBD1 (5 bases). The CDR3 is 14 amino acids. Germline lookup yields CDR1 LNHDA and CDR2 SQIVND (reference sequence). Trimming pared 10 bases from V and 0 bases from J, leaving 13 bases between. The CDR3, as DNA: TGTGCCACTAGACAGTTCCTCTCCTACAATGAGCAGTTCTTC. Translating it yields CATRQFLSYNEQFF.

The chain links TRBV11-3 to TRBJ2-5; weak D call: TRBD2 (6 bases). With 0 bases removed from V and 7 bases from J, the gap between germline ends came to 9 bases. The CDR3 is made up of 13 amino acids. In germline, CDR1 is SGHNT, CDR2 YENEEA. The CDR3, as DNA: TGTGCCAGCAGCTTAGATACGCGGGGGACCCAGTACTTC. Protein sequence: CASSLDTRGTQYF.

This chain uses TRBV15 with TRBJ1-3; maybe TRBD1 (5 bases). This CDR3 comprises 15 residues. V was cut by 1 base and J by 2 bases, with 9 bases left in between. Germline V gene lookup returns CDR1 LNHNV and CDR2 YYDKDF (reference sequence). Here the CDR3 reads CATSRARGTGNTIYF. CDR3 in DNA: TGTGCCACCAGCAGAGCAAGGGGAACTGGAAACACCATATATTTT.

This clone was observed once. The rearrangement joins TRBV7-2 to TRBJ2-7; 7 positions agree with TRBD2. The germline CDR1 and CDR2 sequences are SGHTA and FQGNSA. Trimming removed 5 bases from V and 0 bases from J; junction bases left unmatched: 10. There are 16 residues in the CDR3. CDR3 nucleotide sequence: TGTGCCAGCAGCCCCGCCTTGGGGGGGTCCTCCTACGAGCAGTACTTC. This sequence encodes CASSPALGGSSYEQYF.

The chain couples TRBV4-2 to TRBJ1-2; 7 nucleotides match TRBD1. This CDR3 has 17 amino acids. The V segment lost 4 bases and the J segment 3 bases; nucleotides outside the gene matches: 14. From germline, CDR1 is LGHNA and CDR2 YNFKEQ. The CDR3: CASSPNPQGFFDYGYTF. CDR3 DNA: TGTGCCAGCAGCCCAAACCCACAGGGGTTTTTTGACTATGGCTACACCTTC.

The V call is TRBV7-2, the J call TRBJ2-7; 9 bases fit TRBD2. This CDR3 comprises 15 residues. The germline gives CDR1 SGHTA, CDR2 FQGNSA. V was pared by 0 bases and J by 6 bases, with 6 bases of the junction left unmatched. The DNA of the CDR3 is TGTGCCAGCAGCTTAGCCCTGCGGGGGGGCTCCGAGCAGTACTTC. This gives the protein CASSLALRGGSEQYF. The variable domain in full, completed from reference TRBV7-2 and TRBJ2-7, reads GAGVSQSPSNKVTEKGKDVELRCDPISGHTALYWYRQSLGQGLEFLIYFQGNSAPDKSGLPSDRFSAERTGGSVSTLTIQRTQQEDSAVYLCASSLALRGGSEQYFGPGTRLTVT.

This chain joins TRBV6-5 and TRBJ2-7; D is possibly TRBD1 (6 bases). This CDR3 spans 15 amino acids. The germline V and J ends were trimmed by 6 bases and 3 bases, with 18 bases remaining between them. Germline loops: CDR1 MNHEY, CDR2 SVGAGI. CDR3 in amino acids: CASSPLEGVIYEQYF. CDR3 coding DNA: TGTGCCAGCAGCCCCCTCGAGGGGGTAATCTACGAGCAGTACTTC.

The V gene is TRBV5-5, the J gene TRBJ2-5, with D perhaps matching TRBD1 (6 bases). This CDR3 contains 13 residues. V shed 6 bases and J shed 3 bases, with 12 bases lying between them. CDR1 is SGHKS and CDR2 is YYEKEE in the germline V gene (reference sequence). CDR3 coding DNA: TGTGCCAGCACCTTTAGGACAGAAGAGACCCAGTACTTC. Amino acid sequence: CASTFRTEETQYF.

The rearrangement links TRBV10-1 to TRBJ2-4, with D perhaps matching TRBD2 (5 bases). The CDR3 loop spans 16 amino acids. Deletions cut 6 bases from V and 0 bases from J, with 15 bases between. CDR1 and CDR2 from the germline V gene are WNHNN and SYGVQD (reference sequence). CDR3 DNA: TGCGCCAGCAGACGACCATCGGGGATAGCCAAAAACATTCAGTACTTC. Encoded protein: CASRRPSGIAKNIQYF.

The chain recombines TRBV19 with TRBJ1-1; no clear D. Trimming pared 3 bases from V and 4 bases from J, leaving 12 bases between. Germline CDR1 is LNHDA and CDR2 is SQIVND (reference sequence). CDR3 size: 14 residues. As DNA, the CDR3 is TGTGCCAGTAGTATTGCGGCCCGGGGCACTGAAGCTTTCTTT. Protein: CASSIAARGTEAFF.

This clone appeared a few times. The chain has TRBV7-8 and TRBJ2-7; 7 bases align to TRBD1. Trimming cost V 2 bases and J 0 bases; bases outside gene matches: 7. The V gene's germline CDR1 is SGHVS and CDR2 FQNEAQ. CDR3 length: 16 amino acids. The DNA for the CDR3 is TGTGCCAGCAGCTTATCAACCCGGGACAGCTCCTACGAGCAGTACTTC. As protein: CASSLSTRDSSYEQYF.

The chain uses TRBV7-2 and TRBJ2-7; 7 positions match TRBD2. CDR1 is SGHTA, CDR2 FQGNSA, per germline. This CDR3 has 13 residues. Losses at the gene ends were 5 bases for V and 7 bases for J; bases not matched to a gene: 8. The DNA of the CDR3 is TGTGCCAGCAGCCTATCGAGAGCGGGGGAGCAGTACTTC. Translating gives CASSLSRAGEQYF.

The CDR3 reads CASSDSSGDSQETQYF. CDR3 DNA sequence: TGCGCCAGCAGCGACTCTTCGGGGGACTCTCAAGAGACCCAGTACTTC. The chain combines TRBV4-3 with TRBJ2-5; TRBD2 might be the D (6 bases). The CDR3 is 16 residues long. Germline V lookup: CDR1 LGHNA, CDR2 YSLEER. Trimming took 5 bases from V and 2 from J, leaving 18 bases between them.

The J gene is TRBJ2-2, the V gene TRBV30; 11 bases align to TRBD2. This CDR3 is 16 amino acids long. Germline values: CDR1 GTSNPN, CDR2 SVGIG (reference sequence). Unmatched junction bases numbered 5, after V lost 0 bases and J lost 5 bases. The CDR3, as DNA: TGTGCCTGGAGTGTGCTAGCGGGGGGTTTTACCGGGGAGCTGTTTTTT. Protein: CAWSVLAGGFTGELFF.

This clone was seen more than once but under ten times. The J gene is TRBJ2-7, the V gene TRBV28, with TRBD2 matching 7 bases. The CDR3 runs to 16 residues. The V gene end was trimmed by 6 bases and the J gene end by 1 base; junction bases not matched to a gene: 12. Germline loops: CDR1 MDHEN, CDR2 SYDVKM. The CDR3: CASRRKPGLLSYEQYF. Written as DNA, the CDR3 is TGTGCCAGCAGAAGGAAACCGGGACTACTATCCTACGAGCAGTACTTC.

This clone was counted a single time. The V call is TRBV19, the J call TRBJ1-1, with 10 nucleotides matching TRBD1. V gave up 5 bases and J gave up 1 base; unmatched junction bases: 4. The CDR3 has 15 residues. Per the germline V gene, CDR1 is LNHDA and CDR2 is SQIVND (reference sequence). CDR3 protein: CASSPRQGANTEAFF. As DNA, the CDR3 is TGTGCCAGTAGTCCCCGACAGGGGGCGAACACTGAAGCTTTCTTT.

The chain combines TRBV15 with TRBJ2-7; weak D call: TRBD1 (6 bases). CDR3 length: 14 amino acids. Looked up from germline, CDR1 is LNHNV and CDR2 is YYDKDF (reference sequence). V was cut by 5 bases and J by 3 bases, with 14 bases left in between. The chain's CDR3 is CATSPRTDNYEQYF. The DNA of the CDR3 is TGTGCCACCAGCCCACGGACAGATAACTACGAGCAGTACTTC.

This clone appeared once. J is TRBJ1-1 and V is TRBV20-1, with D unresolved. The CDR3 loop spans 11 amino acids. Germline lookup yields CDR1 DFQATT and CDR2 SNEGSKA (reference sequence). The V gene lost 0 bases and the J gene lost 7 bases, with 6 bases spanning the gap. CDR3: CSARDGLEAFF. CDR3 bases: TGCAGTGCTAGAGACGGACTTGAAGCTTTCTTT.